This TCR beta chain is from a study of T cell changes during pregnancy in multiple sclerosis. CDR3 length: 13 residues. The germline gives CDR1 MRHNA, CDR2 SNTAGT. Trimming took off 0 bases at V and 4 bases at J, with 3 bases between the two ends. The table came from immunoSEQ multiplex PCR; TCRdb's copy has only in-frame clones and leaves some out. The table records some 77,000 clones, about 89% of them present only once. This clone was counted ten times or more. The clonotype originates from a female donor with multiple sclerosis, enrolled in a pregnancy study. Sequenced material: peripheral blood, taken before pregnancy. This chain connects TRBV6-4 to TRBJ2-2; D gene ambiguous. The CDR3 DNA follows: TGTGCCAGCAGTGACTCAGCCACCGGGGAGCTGTTTTTT. This codes for CASSDSATGELFF.